This T cell receptor beta chain was sequenced for a study of blood T cell repertoires in COVID-19. In the study overall: Italy, Spain and the United States were the sources of the convalescent and acute COVID-19 samples. Sources were T cells, B-cell-depleted T cells, or PBMCs; the material itself was cDNA or gDNA.

The method was immunoSEQ multiplex PCR; TCRdb's version includes in-frame clones alone and lacks a portion of them. This table has some 330,000 clones, around 90% appearing once. The germline gives CDR1 LGHNT, CDR2 FRNRAP. Trimming left V 4 bases short and J 3 bases short, with 10 bases between. The CDR3 has 14 residues. Participants were aged about 18 to 89 years from 20 to 30 US areas. V is TRBV12-5 and J is TRBJ2-1; D is undetermined. The receptor's source is a woman between 25 and 40 years old who had recovered from COVID-19. Sequencing was carried out using PBMCs or T cells enriched from blood (not recorded which). DNA of the CDR3: TGTGCTAGTGGTTACGCCACTTACTACAATGAGCAGTTCTTC. This sequence encodes CASGYATYYNEQFF.